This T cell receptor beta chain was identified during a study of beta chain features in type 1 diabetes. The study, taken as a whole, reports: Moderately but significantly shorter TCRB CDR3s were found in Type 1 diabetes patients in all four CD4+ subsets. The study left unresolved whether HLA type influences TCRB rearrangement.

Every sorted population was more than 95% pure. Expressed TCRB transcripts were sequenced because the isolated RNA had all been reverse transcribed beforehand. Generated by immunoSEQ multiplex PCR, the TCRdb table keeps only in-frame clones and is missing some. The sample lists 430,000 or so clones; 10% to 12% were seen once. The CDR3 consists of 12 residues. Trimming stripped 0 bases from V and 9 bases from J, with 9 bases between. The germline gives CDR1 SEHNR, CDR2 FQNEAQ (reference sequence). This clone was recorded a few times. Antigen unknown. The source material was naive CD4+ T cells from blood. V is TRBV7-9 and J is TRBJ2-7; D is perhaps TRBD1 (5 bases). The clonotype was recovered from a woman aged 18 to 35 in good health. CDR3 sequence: CASSLAGQGQYV. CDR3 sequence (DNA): TGTGCCAGCAGCTTAGCCGGGCAGGGGCAGTACGTC.